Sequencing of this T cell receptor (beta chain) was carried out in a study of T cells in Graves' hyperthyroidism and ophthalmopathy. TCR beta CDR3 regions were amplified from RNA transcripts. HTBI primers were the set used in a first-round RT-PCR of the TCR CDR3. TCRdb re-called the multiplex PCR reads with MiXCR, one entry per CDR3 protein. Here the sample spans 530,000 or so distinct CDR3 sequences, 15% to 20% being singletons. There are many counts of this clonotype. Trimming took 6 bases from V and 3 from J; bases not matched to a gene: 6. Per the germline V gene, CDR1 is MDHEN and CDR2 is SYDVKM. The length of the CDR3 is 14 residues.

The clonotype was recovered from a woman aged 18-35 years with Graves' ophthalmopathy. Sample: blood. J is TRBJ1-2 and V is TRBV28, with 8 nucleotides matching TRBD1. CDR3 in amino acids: CASRATGVDYGYTF. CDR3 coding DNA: TGTGCCAGCAGGGCGACAGGGGTCGACTATGGCTACACCTTC.